This paragraph covers one TCR beta chain sequence. Only in-frame clones appear in the TCRdb table, and some are missing; sequencing was by immunoSEQ multiplex PCR. This sample has around 99,000 clones, with 75% to 90% found just once. These data come from a study of T cell responses to AZD1222 COVID-19 vaccine. The sample in question was peripheral blood, obtained on day 0 of AZD1222 vaccination. The TCR originated in an adult in good health.

The CDR3 spells CASSPVAGTGRTPLHF. The DNA for the CDR3 is TGTGCCAGCTCACCGGTGGCGGGGACAGGGAGGACACCCCTCCACTTT. The chain joins TRBV18 to TRBJ1-6, with 9 bases that match TRBD1. The CDR3 totals 16 residues. Germline V gene lookup returns CDR1 KGHSH and CDR2 LQKENI. The V gene end was trimmed by 3 bases and the J gene end by 11 bases; junction bases not matched to a gene: 11.